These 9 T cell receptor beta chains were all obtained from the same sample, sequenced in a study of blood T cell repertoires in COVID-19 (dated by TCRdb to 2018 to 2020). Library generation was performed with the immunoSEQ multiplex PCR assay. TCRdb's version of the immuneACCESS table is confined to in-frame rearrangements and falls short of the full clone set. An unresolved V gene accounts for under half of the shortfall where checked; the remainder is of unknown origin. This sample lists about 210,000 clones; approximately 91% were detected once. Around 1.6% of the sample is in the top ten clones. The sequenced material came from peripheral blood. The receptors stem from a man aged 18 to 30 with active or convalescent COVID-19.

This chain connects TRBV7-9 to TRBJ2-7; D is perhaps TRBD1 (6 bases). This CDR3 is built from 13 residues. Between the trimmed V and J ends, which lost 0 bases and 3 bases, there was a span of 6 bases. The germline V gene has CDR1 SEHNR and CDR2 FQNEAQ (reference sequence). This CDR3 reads CASSLATGYEQYF. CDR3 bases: TGTGCCAGCAGCTTAGCGACAGGCTACGAGCAGTACTTC.

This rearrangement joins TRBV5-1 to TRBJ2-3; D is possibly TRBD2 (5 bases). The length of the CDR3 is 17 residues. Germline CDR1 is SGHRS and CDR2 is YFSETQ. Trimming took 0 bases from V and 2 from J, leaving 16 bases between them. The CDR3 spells CASSLDGPGVSTDTQYF. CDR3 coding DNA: TGCGCCAGCAGCTTGGATGGGCCCGGGGTGTCCACAGATACGCAGTATTTT.

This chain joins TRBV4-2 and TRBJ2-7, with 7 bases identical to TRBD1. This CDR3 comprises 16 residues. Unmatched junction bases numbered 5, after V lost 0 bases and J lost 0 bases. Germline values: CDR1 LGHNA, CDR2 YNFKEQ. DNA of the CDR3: TGTGCCAGCAGCCAAGATGAAGGGGGCGTCTCCTACGAGCAGTACTTC. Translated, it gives CASSQDEGGVSYEQYF.

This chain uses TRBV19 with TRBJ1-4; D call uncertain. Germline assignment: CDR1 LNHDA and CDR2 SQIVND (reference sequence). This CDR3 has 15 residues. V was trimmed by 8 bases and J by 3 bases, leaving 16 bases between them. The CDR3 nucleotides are TGTGCCAGTCTAAGTATACGGGGAGCTAATGAAAAACTGTTTTTT. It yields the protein CASLSIRGANEKLFF.

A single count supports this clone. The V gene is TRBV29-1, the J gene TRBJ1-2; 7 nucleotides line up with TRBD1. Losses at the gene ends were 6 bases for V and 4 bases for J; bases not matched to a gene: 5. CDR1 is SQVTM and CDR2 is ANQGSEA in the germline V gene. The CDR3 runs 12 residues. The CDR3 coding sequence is TGCAGCGTCGAGAGACAGGGCTATGGCTACACCTTC. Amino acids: CSVERQGYGYTF.

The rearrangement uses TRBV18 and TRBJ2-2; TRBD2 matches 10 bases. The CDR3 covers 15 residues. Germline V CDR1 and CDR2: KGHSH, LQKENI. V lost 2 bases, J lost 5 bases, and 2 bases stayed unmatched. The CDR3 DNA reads TGTGCCAGCTCACCAGAGACTAGCGGGACCGGGGAGCTGTTTTTT. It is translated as CASSPETSGTGELFF.

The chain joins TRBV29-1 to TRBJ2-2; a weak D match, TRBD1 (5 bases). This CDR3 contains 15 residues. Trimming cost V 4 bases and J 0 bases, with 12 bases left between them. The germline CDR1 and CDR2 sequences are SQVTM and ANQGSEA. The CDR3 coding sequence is TGCAGCGTTGGGGTAGACAGCTCGAACACCGGGGAGCTGTTTTTT. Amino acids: CSVGVDSSNTGELFF.

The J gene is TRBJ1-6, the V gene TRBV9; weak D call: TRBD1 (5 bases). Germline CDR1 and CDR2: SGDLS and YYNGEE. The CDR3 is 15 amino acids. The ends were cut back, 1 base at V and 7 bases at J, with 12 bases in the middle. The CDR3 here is CASSVKGAGNSPLHF. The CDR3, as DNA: TGTGCCAGCAGCGTAAAAGGGGCCGGGAATTCACCCCTCCACTTT.

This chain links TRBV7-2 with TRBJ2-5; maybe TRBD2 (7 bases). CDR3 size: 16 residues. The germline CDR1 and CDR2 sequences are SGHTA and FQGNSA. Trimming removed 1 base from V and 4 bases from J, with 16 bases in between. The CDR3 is CASSLVGGAYGETQYF. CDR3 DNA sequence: TGTGCCAGCAGCTTAGTTGGGGGGGCCTATGGAGAGACCCAGTACTTC.